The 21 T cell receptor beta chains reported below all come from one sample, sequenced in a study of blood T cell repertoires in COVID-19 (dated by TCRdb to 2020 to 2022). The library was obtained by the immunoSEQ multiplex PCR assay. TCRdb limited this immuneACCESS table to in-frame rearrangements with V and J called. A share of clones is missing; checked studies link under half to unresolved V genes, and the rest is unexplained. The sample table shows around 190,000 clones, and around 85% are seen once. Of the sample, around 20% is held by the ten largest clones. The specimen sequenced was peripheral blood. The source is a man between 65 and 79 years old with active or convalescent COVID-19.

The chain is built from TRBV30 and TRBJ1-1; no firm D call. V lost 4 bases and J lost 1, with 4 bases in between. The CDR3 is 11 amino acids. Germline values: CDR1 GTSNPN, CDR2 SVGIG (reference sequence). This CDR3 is CAWTRNTEAFF. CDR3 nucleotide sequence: TGTGCCTGGACCCGGAACACTGAAGCTTTCTTT.

CDR3 nucleotide sequence: TGTGCCAGCAGCCATTCCCAGGGGCGCCAGCCCCAGCATTTT. This gives the protein CASSHSQGRQPQHF. This chain links TRBV3-1 (or the pseudogene TRBV3-2) with TRBJ1-5; perhaps TRBD1 as D (6 bases). CDR1 and CDR2 from the germline V gene are LGHDT and YNNKEL (reference sequence). Trimming removed 3 bases from V and 7 bases from J, with 13 bases in between. The CDR3 length is 14 residues.

The chain's CDR3 is CASSLWAGTGGTDTQYF. Written as DNA, the CDR3 is TGTGCCAGCAGTTTATGGGCCGGGACAGGGGGCACAGATACGCAGTATTTT. The chain joins TRBV28 to TRBJ2-3; 10 bases are shared with TRBD1. Germline V lookup: CDR1 MDHEN, CDR2 SYDVKM. This CDR3 has 17 amino acids. Losses at the gene ends were 0 bases for V and 1 base for J; bases not matched to a gene: 4.

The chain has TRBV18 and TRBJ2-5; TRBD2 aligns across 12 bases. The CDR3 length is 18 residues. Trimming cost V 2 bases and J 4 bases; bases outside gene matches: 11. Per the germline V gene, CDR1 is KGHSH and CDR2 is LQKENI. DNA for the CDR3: TGTGCCAGCTCACCATCGACTAGCGGGAGATTGATTGGAGAGACCCAGTACTTC. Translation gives CASSPSTSGRLIGETQYF. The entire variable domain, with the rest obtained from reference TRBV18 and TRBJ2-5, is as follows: NAGVMQNPRHLVRRRGQEARLRCSPMKGHSHVYWYRQLPEEGLKFMVYLQKENIIDESGMPKERFSAEFPKEGPSILRIQQVVRGDSAAYFCASSPSTSGRLIGETQYFGPGTRLLVL.

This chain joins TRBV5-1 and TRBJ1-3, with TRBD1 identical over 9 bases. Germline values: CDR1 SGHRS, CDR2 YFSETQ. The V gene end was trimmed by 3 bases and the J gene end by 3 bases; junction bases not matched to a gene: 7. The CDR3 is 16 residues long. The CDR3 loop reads CASSSGQGQDGNTIYF. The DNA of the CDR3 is TGCGCCAGCAGCTCAGGACAGGGGCAGGATGGAAACACCATATATTTT.

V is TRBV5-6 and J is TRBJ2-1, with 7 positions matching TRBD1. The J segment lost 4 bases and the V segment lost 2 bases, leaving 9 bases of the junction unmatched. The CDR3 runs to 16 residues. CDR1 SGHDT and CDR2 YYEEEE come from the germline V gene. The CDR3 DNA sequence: TGTGCCAGCAGCTTTGATGCTGGGACAGCATACAATGAGCAGTTCTTC. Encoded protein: CASSFDAGTAYNEQFF.

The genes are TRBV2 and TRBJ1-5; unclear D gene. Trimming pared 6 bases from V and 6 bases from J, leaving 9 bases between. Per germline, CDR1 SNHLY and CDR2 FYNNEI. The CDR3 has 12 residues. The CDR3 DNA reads TGTGCCAGCAGGCGGGCGGGTCAGCCCCAGCATTTT. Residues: CASRRAGQPQHF.

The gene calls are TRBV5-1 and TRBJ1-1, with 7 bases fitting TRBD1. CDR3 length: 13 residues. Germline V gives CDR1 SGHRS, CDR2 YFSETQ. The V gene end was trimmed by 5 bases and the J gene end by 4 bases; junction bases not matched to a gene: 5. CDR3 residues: CASSSDRVTEAFF. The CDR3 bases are TGCGCCAGCAGTTCCGACAGGGTCACTGAAGCTTTCTTT.

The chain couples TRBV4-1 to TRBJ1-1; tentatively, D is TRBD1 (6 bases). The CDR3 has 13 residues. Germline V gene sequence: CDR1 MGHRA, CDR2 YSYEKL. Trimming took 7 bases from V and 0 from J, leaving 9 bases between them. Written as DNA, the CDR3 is TGCGCCAGCACCACAGGGATGAACACTGAAGCTTTCTTT. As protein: CASTTGMNTEAFF.

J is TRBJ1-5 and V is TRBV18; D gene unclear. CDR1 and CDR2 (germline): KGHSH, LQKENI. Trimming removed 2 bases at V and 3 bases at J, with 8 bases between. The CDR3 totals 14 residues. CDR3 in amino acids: CASSPTGFNQPQHF. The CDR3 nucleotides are TGTGCCAGCTCACCAACGGGGTTCAATCAGCCCCAGCATTTT.

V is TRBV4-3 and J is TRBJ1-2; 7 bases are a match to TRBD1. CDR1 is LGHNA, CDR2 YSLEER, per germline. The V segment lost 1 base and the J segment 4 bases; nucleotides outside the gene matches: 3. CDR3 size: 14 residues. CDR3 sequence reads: CASSQGQGVYGYTF. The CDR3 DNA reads TGCGCCAGCAGCCAAGGACAGGGCGTCTATGGCTACACCTTC.

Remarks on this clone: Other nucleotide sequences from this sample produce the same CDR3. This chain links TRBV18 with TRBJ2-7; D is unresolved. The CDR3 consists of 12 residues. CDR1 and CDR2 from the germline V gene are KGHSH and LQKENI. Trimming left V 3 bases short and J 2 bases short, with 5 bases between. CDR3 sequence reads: CASSPSTYEQYF. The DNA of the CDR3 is TGTGCCAGCTCACCGAGTACCTACGAGCAGTACTTC.

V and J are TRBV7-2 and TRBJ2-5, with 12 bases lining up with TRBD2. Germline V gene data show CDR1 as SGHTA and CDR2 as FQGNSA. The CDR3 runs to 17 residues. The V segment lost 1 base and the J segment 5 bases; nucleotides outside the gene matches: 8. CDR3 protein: CASSLVPLAGGRETQYF. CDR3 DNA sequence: TGTGCCAGCAGCTTAGTCCCCCTAGCGGGGGGGCGTGAGACCCAGTACTTC.

The CDR3 reads CASSTGTFYGYTF. The CDR3, as DNA: TGTGCCAGCAGCACCGGGACATTCTATGGCTACACCTTC. The chain carries TRBV7-8 and TRBJ1-2, with D possibly being TRBD1 (6 bases). The V end lost 5 bases, the J end lost 4 bases, and 11 bases lay between the germline ends. The CDR3 extends over 13 amino acids. CDR1 and CDR2 (germline): SGHVS, FQNEAQ.

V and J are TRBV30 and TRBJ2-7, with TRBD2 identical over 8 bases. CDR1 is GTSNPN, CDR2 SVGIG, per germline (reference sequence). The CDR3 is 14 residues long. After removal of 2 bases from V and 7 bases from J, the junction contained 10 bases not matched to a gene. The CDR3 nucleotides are TGTGCCTGGAGTCGGCGGGGGGCCCTTTGGGAGCAGTACTTC. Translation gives CAWSRRGALWEQYF.

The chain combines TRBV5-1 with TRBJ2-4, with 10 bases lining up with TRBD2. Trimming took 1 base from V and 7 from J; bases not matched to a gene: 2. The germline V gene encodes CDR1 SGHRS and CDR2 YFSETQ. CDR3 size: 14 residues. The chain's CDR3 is CASSLWTSGNIQYF. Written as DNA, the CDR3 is TGCGCCAGCAGCTTGTGGACTAGCGGTAACATTCAGTACTTC.

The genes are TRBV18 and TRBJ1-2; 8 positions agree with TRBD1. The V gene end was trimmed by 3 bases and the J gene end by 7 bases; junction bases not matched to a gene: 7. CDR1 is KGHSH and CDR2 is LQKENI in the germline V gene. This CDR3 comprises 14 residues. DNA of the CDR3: TGTGCCAGCTCACCGGCGACAGGGGAGGGTGGCTACACCTTC. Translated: CASSPATGEGGYTF. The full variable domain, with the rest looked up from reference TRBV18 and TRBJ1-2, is NAGVMQNPRHLVRRRGQEARLRCSPMKGHSHVYWYRQLPEEGLKFMVYLQKENIIDESGMPKERFSAEFPKEGPSILRIQQVVRGDSAAYFCASSPATGEGGYTFGSGTRLTVV.

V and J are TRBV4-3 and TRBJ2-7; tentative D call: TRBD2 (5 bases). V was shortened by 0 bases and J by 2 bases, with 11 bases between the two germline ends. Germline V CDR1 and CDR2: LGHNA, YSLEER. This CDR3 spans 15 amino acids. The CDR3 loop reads CASSQDREGPYEQYF. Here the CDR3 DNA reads TGCGCCAGCAGCCAAGATAGAGAGGGTCCCTACGAGCAGTACTTC.

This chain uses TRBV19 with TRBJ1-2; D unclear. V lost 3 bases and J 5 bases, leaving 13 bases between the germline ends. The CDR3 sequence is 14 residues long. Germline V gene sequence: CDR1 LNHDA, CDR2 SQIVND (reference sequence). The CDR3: CASSIISGLYGYTF. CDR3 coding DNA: TGTGCCAGTAGTATTATTTCTGGACTATATGGCTACACCTTC.

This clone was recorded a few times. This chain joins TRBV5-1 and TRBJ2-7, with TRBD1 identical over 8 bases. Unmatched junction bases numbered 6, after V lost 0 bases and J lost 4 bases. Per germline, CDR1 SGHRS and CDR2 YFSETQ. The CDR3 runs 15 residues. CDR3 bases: TGCGCCAGCAGCTTGGGGGACAGGACAATTTACGAGCAGTACTTC. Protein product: CASSLGDRTIYEQYF.

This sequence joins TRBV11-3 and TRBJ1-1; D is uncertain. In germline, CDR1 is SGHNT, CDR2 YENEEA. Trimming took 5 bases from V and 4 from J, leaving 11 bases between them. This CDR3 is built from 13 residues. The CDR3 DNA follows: TGTGCCAGCAGCCAACCGGGAGTCACTGAAGCTTTCTTT. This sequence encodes CASSQPGVTEAFF.